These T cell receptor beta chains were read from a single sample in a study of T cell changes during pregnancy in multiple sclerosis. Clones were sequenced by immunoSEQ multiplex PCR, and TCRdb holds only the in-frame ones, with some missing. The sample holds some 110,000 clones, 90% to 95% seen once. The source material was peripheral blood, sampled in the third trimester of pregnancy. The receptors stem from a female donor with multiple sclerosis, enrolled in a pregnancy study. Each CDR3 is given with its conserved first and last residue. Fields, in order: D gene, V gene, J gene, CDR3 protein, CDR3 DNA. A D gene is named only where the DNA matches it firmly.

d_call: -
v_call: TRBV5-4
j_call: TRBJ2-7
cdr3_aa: CASSLEPGTSYEQYF
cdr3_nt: TGTGCCAGCAGCTTGGAGCCAGGGACATCCTACGAGCAGTACTTC

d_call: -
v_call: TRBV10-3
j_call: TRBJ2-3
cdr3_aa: CAISAGRSTDTQYF
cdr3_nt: TGTGCCATCAGTGCAGGGAGGTCCACAGATACGCAGTATTTT

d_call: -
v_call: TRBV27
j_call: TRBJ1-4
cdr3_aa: CASSLERTTNEKLFF
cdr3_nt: TGTGCCAGCAGTTTAGAGCGAACAACTAATGAAAAACTGTTTTTT

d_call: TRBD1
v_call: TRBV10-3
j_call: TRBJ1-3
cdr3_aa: CAISGGGQGAGGNTIYF
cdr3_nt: TGTGCCATCAGTGGAGGGGGACAGGGGGCCGGAGGAAACACCATATATTTT

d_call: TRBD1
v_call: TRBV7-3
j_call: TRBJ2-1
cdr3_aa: CASSLKTGGSYNEQFF
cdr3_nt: TGTGCCAGCAGCTTAAAAACAGGGGGCTCCTACAATGAGCAGTTCTTC

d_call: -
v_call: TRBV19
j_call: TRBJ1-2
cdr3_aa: CASSMKHLYGYTF
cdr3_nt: TGTGCCAGTAGTATGAAGCACCTCTATGGCTACACCTTC

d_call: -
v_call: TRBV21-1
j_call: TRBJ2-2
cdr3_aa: CASSKGTGGADTGELFF
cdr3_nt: TGTGCCAGCAGCAAAGGAACAGGGGGCGCAGACACCGGGGAGCTGTTTTTT

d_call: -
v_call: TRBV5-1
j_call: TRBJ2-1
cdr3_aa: CASSQIVSADNEQFF
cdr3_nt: TGCGCCAGCTCCCAGATTGTGAGTGCGGACAATGAGCAGTTCTTC

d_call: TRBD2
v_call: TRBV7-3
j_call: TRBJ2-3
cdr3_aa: CASSLVGGRADTQYF
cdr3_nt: TGTGCCAGCAGCCTGGTAGGCGGGAGAGCAGATACGCAGTATTTT

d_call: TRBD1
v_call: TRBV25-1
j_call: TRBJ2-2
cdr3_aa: CASSRNRGNTGELFF
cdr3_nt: TGTGCCAGCAGTCGCAACAGGGGTAACACCGGGGAGCTGTTTTTT

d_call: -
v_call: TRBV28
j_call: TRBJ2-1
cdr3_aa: CAILDSYNEQFF
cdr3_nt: TGTGCCATTCTAGACTCCTACAATGAGCAGTTCTTC

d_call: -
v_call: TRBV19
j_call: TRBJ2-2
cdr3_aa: CASKRDTLTLDTGELFF
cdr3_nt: TGTGCCAGCAAACGGGACACCTTGACATTGGACACCGGGGAGCTGTTTTTT

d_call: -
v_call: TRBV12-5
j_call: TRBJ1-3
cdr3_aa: CASARGGTNTIYF
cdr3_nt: TGTGCTAGTGCCCGGGGGGGAACGAACACCATATATTTT